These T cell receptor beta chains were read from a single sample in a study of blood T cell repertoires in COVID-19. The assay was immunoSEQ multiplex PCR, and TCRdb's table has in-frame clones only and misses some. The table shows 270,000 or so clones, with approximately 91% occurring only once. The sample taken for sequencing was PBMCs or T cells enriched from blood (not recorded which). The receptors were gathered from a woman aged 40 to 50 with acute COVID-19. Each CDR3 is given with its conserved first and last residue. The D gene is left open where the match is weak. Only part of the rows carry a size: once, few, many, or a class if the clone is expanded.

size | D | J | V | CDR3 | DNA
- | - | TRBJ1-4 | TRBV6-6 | CASSVTANEKLFF | TGTGCCAGCTCGGTGACAGCTAATGAAAAACTGTTTTTT
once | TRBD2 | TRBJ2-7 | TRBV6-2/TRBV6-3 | CASSYSMTSGSNEQYF | TGTGCCAGCAGTTACTCGATGACTAGCGGGAGCAACGAGCAGTACTTC
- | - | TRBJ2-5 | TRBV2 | CASSESIGSGSQETQYF | TGTGCCAGCAGTGAATCTATAGGGAGCGGCTCCCAAGAGACCCAGTACTTC
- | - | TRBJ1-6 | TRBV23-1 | CASRAGISYNSPLHF | TGCGCCAGCAGAGCCGGGATCTCCTATAATTCACCCCTCCACTTT
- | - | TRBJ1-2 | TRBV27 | CASSTGVNYGYTF | TGTGCCAGCAGTACGGGGGTCAACTATGGCTACACCTTC
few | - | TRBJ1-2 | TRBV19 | CASSIDWAGQAGYTF | TGTGCCAGTAGTATAGATTGGGCTGGCCAAGCTGGCTACACCTTC
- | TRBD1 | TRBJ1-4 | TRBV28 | CASSIRGVGTNEKLFF | TGTGCCAGCAGTATCAGGGGGGTAGGGACTAATGAAAAACTGTTTTTT
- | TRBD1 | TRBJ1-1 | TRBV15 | CATSRGWGQTEAFF | TGTGCCACCAGCAGGGGATGGGGACAGACTGAAGCTTTCTTT
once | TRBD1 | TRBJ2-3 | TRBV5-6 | CASSLSVGTGHF | TGTGCCAGCAGCTTATCCGTCGGGACAGGGCATTTT
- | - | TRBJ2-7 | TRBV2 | CASSDNSPYEQYF | TGTGCCAGCAGTGATAATAGTCCCTACGAGCAGTACTTC
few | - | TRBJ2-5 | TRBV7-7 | CASSLGGQETQYF | TGTGCTAGCAGCTTGGGGGGCCAAGAGACCCAGTACTTC
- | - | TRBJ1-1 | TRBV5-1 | CASSLNRANTEAFF | TGCGCCAGCAGCTTAAACAGGGCGAACACTGAAGCTTTCTTT
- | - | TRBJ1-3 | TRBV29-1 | CSAGHLDTSSGNTIYF | TGCAGCGCCGGACACCTCGACACGAGCTCTGGAAACACCATATATTTT
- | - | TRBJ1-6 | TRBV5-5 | CASSLNGISPLHF | TGTGCCAGCAGCTTGAACGGTATTTCACCCCTCCACTTT
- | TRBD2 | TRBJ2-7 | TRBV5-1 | CASSLEPSGSFYEQYF | TGCGCCAGCAGCTTGGAGCCTAGCGGGAGTTTCTACGAGCAGTACTTC
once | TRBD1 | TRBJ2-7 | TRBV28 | CASSLPGQALYEQYF | TGTGCCAGCAGTCTTCCGGGACAGGCCCTCTACGAGCAGTACTTC
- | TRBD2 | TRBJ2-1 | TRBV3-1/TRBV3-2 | CASSQAKAGGEQFF | TGTGCCAGCAGCCAAGCGAAAGCGGGAGGGGAGCAGTTCTTC
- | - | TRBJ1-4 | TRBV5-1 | CASSLEYSGQGGEKLFF | TGCGCCAGCAGCTTGGAGTACTCGGGGCAGGGAGGTGAAAAACTGTTTTTT
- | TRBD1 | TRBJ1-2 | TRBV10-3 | CAISGTGVNYGYTF | TGTGCCATCAGTGGAACAGGGGTAAACTATGGCTACACCTTC
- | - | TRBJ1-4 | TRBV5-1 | CASSLGRGSSGGDEKLFF | TGCGCCAGCAGCTTGGGAAGGGGAAGTTCGGGGGGCGATGAAAAACTGTTTTTT
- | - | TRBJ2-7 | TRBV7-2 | CASSPSPGQSYEQYF | TGTGCCAGCAGCCCCAGCCCGGGACAATCCTACGAGCAGTACTTC
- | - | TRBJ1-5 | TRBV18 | CASSPDSYQPQHF | TGTGCCAGCTCACCCGACAGCTATCAGCCCCAGCATTTT